This T cell receptor beta chain was captured in a study of vaccination and CD4 T cells after COVID-19. At the level of the study: The cells were exposed to overlapping spike peptides originating from SARS-CoV-2, HCoV-NL63, HCoV-OC43 and HCoV-229E for stimulation.

Documented treatment: roughly 11-day PBMC culture with coronavirus spike peptide pools or control peptides (ViraFEST assay). In the case of this clonotype: What it binds is unknown.

V lost 5 bases and J lost 1, with 8 bases in between. This CDR3 is 13 amino acids long. Germline V CDR1 and CDR2: ENHRY, SYGVKD. The Oncomine TCR Beta short-read assay sequenced DNA from cultured CD4+ T cells. TCRdb called the PCR reads again in MiXCR, with one record for every CDR3 protein. The repertoire includes fewer than 9,500 distinct CDR3 sequences, approximately 61% of them detected once, and 20% to 30% sits in the top ten. Sequencing input: CD4+ T cells from blood, cultured in vitro. This receptor was identified in a human donor who had recovered from COVID-19. This chain connects TRBV10-3 to TRBJ1-1; D call uncertain. CDR3 DNA: TGTGCCATCAGTCCCCAAGGGAACACTGAAGCTTTCTTT. Protein sequence: CAISPQGNTEAFF.